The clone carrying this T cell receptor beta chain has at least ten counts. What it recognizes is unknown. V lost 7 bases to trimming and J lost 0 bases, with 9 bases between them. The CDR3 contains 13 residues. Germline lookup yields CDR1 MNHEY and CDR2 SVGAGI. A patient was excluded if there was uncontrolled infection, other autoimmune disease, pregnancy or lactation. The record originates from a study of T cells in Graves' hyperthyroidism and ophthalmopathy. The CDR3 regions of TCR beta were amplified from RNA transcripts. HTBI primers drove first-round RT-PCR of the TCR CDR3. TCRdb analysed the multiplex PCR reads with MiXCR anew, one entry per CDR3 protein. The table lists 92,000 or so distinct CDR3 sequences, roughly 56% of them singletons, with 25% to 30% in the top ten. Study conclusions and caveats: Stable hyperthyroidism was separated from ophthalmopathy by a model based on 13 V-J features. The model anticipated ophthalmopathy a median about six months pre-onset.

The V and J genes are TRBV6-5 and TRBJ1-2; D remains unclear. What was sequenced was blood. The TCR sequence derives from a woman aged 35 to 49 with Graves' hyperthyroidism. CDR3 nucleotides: TGTGCCAGCATTGGACGGACTAACTATGGCTACACCTTC. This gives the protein CASIGRTNYGYTF.